A selection of T cell receptor beta chains follows, all from one sample in a study of shared clonotypes between healthy human individuals. The data were produced by immunoSEQ multiplex PCR, yet TCRdb's version contains in-frame clones alone and is incomplete. Of more than 2,000,000 clones listed, about 92% are singletons. The sample consisted of naive CD4+ T cells from PBMCs. The receptor source for this set is a man between 18 and 35 years old in good health. Some clones in this sample may be carry-over from other donors' samples. Each CDR3 is given with its conserved first and last residue. D genes are given only for firm matches. The size entry is marked missing in some rows and otherwise reads once, few, many or a size class.

j_call v_call d_call clone_size cdr3_nt cdr3_aa
TRBJ2-1 TRBV7-6 TRBD2 once TGTGCCAGCAGTCGTAAACCGGGACTAGCGGGAGATAGGCCGAACAATGAGCAGTTCTTC CASSRKPGLAGDRPNNEQFF
TRBJ2-1 TRBV5-1 TRBD2 . TGCGCCAGCAGCTTGGGGCTAGCGGGAGCTCAGGGTGAGCAGTTCTTC CASSLGLAGAQGEQFF
TRBJ2-1 TRBV19 TRBD2 . TGTGCCAGTAGTATTGAGGCGGGAGGGGGAAATGAGCAGTTCTTC CASSIEAGGGNEQFF
TRBJ2-5 TRBV2 . . TGTGCCAGCAGTGAGGGTAGGTCTGGCGAGACCCAGTACTTC CASSEGRSGETQYF
TRBJ2-7 TRBV11-2 TRBD2 . TGTGCCAGCAGCCTAAGCGGGAGCTACGAGCAGTACTTC CASSLSGSYEQYF
TRBJ2-6 TRBV25-1 . . TGTGCCAGCAGTGAATTCTCGGCTGGGGCCAACGTCCTGACTTTC CASSEFSAGANVLTF
TRBJ1-2 TRBV6-5 . . TGTGCCAGCAGTTACTCAGGGCAGTACTATGGCTACACCTTC CASSYSGQYYGYTF
TRBJ1-3 TRBV11-1 TRBD1 once TGTGCCAGCAGCTTGGACAGGGGGTCCATATATTTT CASSLDRGSIYF
TRBJ1-1 TRBV6-1 TRBD1 . TGTGCCAGCACCCGAACAGGGGGATGGACTGAAGCTTTCTTT CASTRTGGWTEAFF
TRBJ2-3 TRBV10-1 . . TGCGCCAGCAGTGAACACAGGAGAACAGATACGCAGTATTTT CASSEHRRTDTQYF
TRBJ2-5 TRBV28 TRBD1 . TGTGCCAGCACCAACTCAGGGGGCGGGCGAGAGACCCAGTACTTC CASTNSGGGRETQYF
TRBJ1-1 TRBV9 . once TGTGCCAGCAGCGTTTGGGGATCCATGAACACTGAAGCTTTCTTT CASSVWGSMNTEAFF
TRBJ1-2 TRBV9 TRBD1 once TGTGCCAGCAGCGTTACCGGGACAGGGAACTATGGCTACACCTTC CASSVTGTGNYGYTF
TRBJ1-1 TRBV7-8 . . TGTGCCAGCGTGAGGGCAGGTTCCCGCTACACTGAAGCTTTCTTT CASVRAGSRYTEAFF
TRBJ1-2 TRBV5-4 TRBD1 . TGTGCCAGCAGCCAAAAAAGTACAGGGGACGTTGGCTACACCTTC CASSQKSTGDVGYTF
TRBJ1-2 TRBV7-9 . . TGTGCCAGCAGCTTAGGGGGCAACTATGGCTACACCTTC CASSLGGNYGYTF
TRBJ1-1 TRBV28 TRBD1 . TGTGCCAGCAGTTTATCTGGGACAGGGGGCAGAGCTGAAGCTTTCTTT CASSLSGTGGRAEAFF
TRBJ2-1 TRBV11-2 TRBD1 . TGTGCCAGCAGCCCGTTAAAGGGGGCCAGGAATGAGCAGTTCTTC CASSPLKGARNEQFF
TRBJ2-1 TRBV5-1 TRBD2 once TGCGCCAGCAGCCCCGGGACTAGTTTTAGCAATGAGCAGTTCTTC CASSPGTSFSNEQFF
TRBJ2-3 TRBV9 TRBD2 . TGTGCCAGCAGCCCCCGGGAGGGAGTGGGAGATACGCAGTATTTT CASSPREGVGDTQYF
TRBJ1-1 TRBV6-5 . few TGTGCCAGCAGGTCCACGGGGCCTGAAGCTTTCTTT CASRSTGPEAFF
TRBJ1-2 TRBV4-1 . . TGCGCCAGCAGCCAAGTGGGCAGAGAAAACTATGGCTACACCTTC CASSQVGRENYGYTF
TRBJ2-1 TRBV7-2 . . TGTGCCAGCAGCTTAGCGATAGGGACGTACAATGAGCAGTTCTTC CASSLAIGTYNEQFF
TRBJ2-3 TRBV5-1 TRBD2 . TGCGCCAGCAGCTTGGAGGGGCTAGCGGGAGCGAATACGCAGTATTTT CASSLEGLAGANTQYF
TRBJ2-7 TRBV7-2 TRBD2 . TGTGCCAGCAGGGAGAGGGACTACCGCACCTACGAGCAGTACTTC CASRERDYRTYEQYF
TRBJ2-6 TRBV9 . once TGTGCCAGCAGCGTAGCTGTCTCTGGGGCCAACGTCCTGACTTTC CASSVAVSGANVLTF
TRBJ2-7 TRBV18 . . TGTGCCAGCTCACCAGCGTGGGGCGGCGGGCAGTACTTC CASSPAWGGGQYF